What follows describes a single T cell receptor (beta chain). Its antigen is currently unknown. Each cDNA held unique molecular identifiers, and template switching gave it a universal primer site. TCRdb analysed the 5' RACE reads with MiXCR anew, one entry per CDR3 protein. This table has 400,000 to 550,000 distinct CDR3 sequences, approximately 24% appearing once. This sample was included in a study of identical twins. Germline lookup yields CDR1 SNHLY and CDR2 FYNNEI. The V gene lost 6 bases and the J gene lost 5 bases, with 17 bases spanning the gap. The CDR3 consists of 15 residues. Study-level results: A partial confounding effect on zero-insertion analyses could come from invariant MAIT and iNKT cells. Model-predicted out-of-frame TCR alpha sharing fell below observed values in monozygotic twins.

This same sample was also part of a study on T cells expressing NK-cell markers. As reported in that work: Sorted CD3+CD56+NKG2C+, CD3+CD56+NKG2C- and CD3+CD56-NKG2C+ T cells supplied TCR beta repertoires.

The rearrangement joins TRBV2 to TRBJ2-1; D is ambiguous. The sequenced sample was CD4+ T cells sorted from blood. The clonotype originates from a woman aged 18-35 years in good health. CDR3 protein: CASREMGYGDNEQFF. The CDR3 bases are TGTGCCAGCAGGGAAATGGGGTATGGGGACAATGAGCAGTTCTTC.